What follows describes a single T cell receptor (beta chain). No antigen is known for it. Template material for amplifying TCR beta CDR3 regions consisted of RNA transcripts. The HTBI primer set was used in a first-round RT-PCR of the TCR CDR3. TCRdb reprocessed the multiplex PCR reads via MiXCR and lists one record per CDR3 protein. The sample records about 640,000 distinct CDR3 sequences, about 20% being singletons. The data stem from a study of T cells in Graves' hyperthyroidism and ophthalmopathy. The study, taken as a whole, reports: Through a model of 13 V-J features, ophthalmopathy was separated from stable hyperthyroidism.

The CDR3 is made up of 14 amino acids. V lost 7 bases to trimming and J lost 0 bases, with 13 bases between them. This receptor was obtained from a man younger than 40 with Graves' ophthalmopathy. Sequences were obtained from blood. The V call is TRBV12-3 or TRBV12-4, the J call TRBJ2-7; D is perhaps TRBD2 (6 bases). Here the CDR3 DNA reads TGTGCCAGCACTCTGGGACTCGCCTCCTACGAGCAGTACTTC. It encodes CASTLGLASYEQYF.